The 3 T cell receptor beta chains below were found in one sample sequenced in a study of monozygotic twins with inflammatory bowel disease. TCRdb re-called the 5' RACE reads and gives one entry per CDR3 protein, without DNA. The sample table sets out under 350,000 distinct CDR3 sequences. The specimen sequenced was blood. The source is a human donor with ulcerative colitis or Crohn's disease, or a healthy co-twin of an affected twin (not recorded which).

The chain combines TRBV5-1 with TRBJ1-4; as DNA is missing, the TRBD1 call by TCRdb cannot be tested. Germline loops: CDR1 SGHRS, CDR2 YFSETQ. CDR3 length equals 14 residues. The CDR3 here is CASGPGQSNEKLFF.

The chain employs TRBV29-1 and TRBJ2-1; no DNA is available, so the TRBD1 call from TCRdb remains unchecked. The CDR3 contains 13 residues. In germline, CDR1 is SQVTM, CDR2 ANQGSEA. The CDR3 here is CSVDRSGSNEQFF.

The rearrangement links TRBV11-2 to TRBJ2-4. CDR1 SGHAT and CDR2 FQNNGV come from the germline V gene. The CDR3 is 18 amino acids. The CDR3 sequence: CASSPGSTGLRAKNMQYF.